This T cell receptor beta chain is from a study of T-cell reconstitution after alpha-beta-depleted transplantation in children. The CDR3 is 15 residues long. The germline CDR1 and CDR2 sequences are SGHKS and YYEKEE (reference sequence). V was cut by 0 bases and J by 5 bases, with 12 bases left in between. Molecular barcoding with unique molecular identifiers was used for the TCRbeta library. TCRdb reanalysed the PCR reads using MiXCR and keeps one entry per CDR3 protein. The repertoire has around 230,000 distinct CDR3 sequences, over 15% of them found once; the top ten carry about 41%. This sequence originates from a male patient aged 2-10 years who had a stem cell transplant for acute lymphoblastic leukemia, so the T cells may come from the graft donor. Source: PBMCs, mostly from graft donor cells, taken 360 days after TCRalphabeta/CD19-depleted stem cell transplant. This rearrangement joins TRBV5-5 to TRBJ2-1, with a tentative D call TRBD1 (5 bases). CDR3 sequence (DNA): TGTGCCAGCAGCTTGGGGCAGGGTTTACACAATGAGCAGTTCTTC. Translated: CASSLGQGLHNEQFF.